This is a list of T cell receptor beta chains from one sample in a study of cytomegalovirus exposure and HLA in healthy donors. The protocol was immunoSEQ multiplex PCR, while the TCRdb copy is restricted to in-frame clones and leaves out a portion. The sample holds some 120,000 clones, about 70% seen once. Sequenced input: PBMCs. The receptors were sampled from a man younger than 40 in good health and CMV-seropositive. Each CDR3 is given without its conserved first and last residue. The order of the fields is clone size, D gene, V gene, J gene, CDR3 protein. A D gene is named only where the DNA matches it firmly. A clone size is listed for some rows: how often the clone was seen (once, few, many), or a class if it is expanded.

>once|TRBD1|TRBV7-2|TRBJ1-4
ASSSLLGTGDEKLF
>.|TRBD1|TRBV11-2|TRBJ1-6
ASSRSGQGNSPLH
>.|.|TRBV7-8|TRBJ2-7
ASTLEGAKSYEQY
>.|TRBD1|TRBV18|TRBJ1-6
ASSPTGDNSPLH
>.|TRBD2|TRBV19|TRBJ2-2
ASSIAPSGGANTGELF
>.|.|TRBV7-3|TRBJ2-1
ASSFQGTASSYNEQF
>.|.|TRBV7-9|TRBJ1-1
ASSPRGDTEAF
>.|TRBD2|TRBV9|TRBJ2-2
ASSWVAGSNTGELF
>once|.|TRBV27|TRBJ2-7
ASSLSAAPYEQY
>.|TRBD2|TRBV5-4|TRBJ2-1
ASSPYMLTGTSYNEQF
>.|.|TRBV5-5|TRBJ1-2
ASSLSDANYGYT
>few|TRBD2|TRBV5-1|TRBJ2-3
ASSLAPSGGSRDTQY
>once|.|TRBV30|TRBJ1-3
AWSRGQEGAIY
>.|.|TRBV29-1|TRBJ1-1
SVVRGAQTEAF
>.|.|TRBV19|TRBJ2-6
ASSIETGLSGANVLT
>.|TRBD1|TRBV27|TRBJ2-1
ASSTTGGPYNEQF
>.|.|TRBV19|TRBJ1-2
ASSIDGQNGYT
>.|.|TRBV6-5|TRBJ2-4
ASKLGAQAKNIQY
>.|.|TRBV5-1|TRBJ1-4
ASSSEGRQALEKLF
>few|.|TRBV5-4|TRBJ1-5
ASSLKAGSRKQPQH
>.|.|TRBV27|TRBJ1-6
ASSLSSRLINSPLH
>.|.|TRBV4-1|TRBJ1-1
ASSQGWGGGTEAF
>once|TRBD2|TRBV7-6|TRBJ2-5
ASSSPPPRLAAKETQY
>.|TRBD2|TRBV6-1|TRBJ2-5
ASSEGMTAGGKETQY
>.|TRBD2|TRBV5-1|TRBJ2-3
ASSSGTSGESDTQY
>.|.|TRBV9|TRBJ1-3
ASSPHGGATGNTIY
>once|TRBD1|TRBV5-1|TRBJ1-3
ASSSRQGGAGNTIY
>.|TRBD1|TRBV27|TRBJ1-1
ASSHDRDTEAF
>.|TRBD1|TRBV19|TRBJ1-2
ASSIRTGTYGYT
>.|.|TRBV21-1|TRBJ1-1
ASSRRGRRGNTEAF
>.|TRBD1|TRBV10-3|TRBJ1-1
AISRDRGISEAF
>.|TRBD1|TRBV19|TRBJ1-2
ASSIGQGAISYGYT
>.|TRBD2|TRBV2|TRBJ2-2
ASSLGLAVGGELF
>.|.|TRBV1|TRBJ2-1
TSSHRRTGGGPTYNEQF
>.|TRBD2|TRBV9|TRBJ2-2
ASSLAGAGRTGELF
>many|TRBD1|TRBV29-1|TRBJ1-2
SVPGQGADGYT
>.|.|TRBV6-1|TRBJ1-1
ASRTGLNTEAF
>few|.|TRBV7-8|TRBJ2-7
ASSLAKIEPFYEQY
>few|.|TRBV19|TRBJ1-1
ASSISRIPPEAF
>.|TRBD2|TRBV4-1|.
ASSQALAGGYEQY
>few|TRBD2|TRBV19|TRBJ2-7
ASSIGGRGGRVAQY
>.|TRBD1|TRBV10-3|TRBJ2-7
AIIGTGGTYEQY
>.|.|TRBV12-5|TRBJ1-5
ASGLGRQYNQPQH
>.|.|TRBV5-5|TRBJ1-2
ASSLGTAQNYGYT
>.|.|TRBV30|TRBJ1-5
AWSVLPGTQH
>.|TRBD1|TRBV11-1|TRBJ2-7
ASSFGTGIEQY